Listed below are T cell receptor beta chains from one sample, sequenced in a study of response to subunit inactivated influenza vaccine. TCRdb processed the RT-PCR reads anew with MiXCR; each CDR3 protein has one entry. The data hold fewer than 800,000 distinct CDR3 sequences, with 15% to 17% observed a single time. The sequenced sample was PBMCs from blood, obtained 12 days after vaccination. The receptor source for this set is a man between 50 and 59 years old who received an inactivated influenza vaccine. The CDR3 runs from the conserved cysteine through the conserved F or W. The D gene is left open where the match is weak. The size field is filled for only some rows; it gives once, few, many or a size class.

clone_size | j_call | d_call | v_call | cdr3_aa | cdr3_nt
few | TRBJ2-5 | TRBD1 | TRBV10-3 | CAISESSRGLQETQYF | TGTGCCATCAGTGAGTCGAGCAGGGGGCTGCAAGAGACCCAGTACTTC
few | TRBJ2-1 | - | TRBV30 | CAWSVSGNEQFF | TGTGCCTGGAGTGTTTCTGGGAATGAGCAGTTCTTC
few | TRBJ1-5 | - | TRBV7-9 | CASRTGEGQPQHF | TGTGCCAGCAGAACCGGGGAGGGTCAGCCCCAGCATTTT
- | TRBJ2-3 | TRBD2 | TRBV6-5 | CASSFRGRGGPDTQYF | TGTGCCAGCAGTTTTCGAGGGCGGGGGGGCCCAGATACGCAGTATTTT
few | TRBJ2-7 | TRBD1 | TRBV7-2 | CASSRAGTGAYEQYF | TGTGCCAGCAGTCGAGCCGGGACAGGGGCCTACGAGCAGTACTTC
many | TRBJ1-5 | - | TRBV11-2 | CASSLDLGQPQHF | TGTGCCAGCAGCTTAGACCTTGGTCAGCCCCAGCATTTT
few | TRBJ2-7 | - | TRBV29-1 | CSVDWGKGSYEQYF | TGCAGCGTTGACTGGGGGAAGGGATCCTACGAGCAGTACTTC
- | TRBJ2-1 | - | TRBV3-1 | CASSQEWRGSDEQFF | TGTGCCAGCAGCCAAGAATGGAGGGGGTCCGATGAGCAGTTCTTC
- | TRBJ2-1 | TRBD2 | TRBV10-3 | CAAGTSGPPLNEQFF | TGTGCCGCCGGGACTAGCGGACCGCCCTTGAATGAGCAGTTCTTC
many | TRBJ2-7 | - | TRBV28 | CASKRVVGGYEQYF | TGTGCCAGCAAACGGGTCGTGGGCGGTTACGAGCAGTACTTC
- | TRBJ1-4 | - | TRBV28 | CASSLYWSATNEKLFF | TGTGCCAGCAGTTTATACTGGTCTGCAACTAATGAAAAACTGTTTTTT
few | TRBJ1-3 | - | TRBV20-1 | CSALRTSGNTIYF | TGCAGTGCTCTCCGGACGTCTGGAAACACCATATATTTT
few | TRBJ2-2 | - | TRBV4-3 | CASSHKSGLELFF | TGCGCCAGCAGCCACAAGTCAGGACTGGAGCTGTTTTTT
few | TRBJ2-6 | TRBD1 | TRBV6-1 | CASRANRGSGANVLTF | TGTGCCAGCAGGGCCAACAGGGGCTCTGGGGCCAACGTCCTGACTTTC
few | TRBJ2-7 | - | TRBV7-9 | CASSPDVGGYEQYF | TGTGCCAGCAGCCCGGACGTCGGAGGGTACGAGCAGTACTTC
- | TRBJ2-3 | TRBD1 | TRBV5-1 | CASSFGDRGFGDTQYF | TGCGCCAGCAGCTTCGGCGACAGGGGGTTTGGAGATACGCAGTATTTT
- | TRBJ2-2 | TRBD2 | TRBV7-9 | CASSSWTSGEGLVFF | TGTGCCAGCAGCTCATGGACTAGCGGGGAAGGCTTGGTGTTTTTT
few | TRBJ2-7 | TRBD1 | TRBV20-1 | CSATGTASYEQYF | TGCAGTGCGACCGGGACAGCTTCCTACGAGCAGTACTTC
- | TRBJ2-5 | - | TRBV20-1 | CSATIIQGQETQYF | TGCAGTGCTACCATCATACAGGGCCAAGAGACCCAGTACTTC
- | TRBJ2-7 | TRBD1 | TRBV10-3 | CAISKDRDEQYF | TGTGCCATCAGTAAGGACAGGGACGAGCAGTACTTC
- | TRBJ2-5 | - | TRBV4-1 | CASSQGSARTTQETQYF | TGCGCCAGCAGCCAAGGTTCCGCGCGGACTACACAAGAGACCCAGTACTTC
- | TRBJ2-1 | - | TRBV27 | CASSLYGLSSYNEQFF | TGTGCCAGCAGTTTATATGGGTTGAGCTCCTACAATGAGCAGTTCTTC